The sequence of this T cell receptor beta chain was determined in a study of T cells in Graves' hyperthyroidism and ophthalmopathy. General observations from the study: Ophthalmopathy was predicted by the model a median of about 6.5 months ahead of onset.

What was amplified from RNA transcripts were TCR beta CDR3 regions. When the TCR CDR3 underwent first-round RT-PCR, the HTBI primer set was used. TCRdb re-analysed the multiplex PCR reads in MiXCR, keeping a single row per CDR3 protein. The data show about 300,000 distinct CDR3 sequences, approximately 13% seen once. This clonotype was recorded at least ten times. The target antigen is unknown. For Graves' hyperthyroidism to be stable, ophthalmopathy could not progress within 18 months. With a duration under 2 months, the hyperthyroidism was newly diagnosed in patients aged 18 to 65. Germline CDR1 and CDR2: DFQATT and SNEGSKA (reference sequence). This CDR3 spans 12 amino acids. Trimming pared 6 bases from V and 5 bases from J, leaving 13 bases between.

This chain connects TRBV20-1 to TRBJ2-5; D may be TRBD1 (6 bases). The source of this sequence is a woman aged 40-49 years with Graves' hyperthyroidism. Source material: blood. CDR3 in DNA: TGCAGTGCCAAAGGACAGCTGGAGACCCAGTACTTC. It specifies CSAKGQLETQYF.